This TCR beta chain appears in the sequencing data of a study of PD-L1 blockade in urothelial cancer. Method: immunoSEQ multiplex PCR; TCRdb's copy keeps in-frame clones and lacks some. The sample holds 55,000 to 85,000 clones, approximately 91% seen once. The sequence came from a man in his fifties or sixties with urothelial cancer. This specimen was PBMCs, taken around atezolizumab (anti-PD-L1) treatment.

CDR3 residues: CASSPRGQGAVDTQYF. CDR3 coding DNA: TGCGCCAGCAGCCCACGGGGACAGGGGGCCGTAGATACGCAGTATTTT. The chain links TRBV5-1 to TRBJ2-3; 12 nucleotides agree with TRBD1. The CDR3 extends over 16 amino acids. V lost 4 bases and J lost 5; bases outside the gene matches: 8. Germline V gene sequence: CDR1 SGHRS, CDR2 YFSETQ. The whole variable domain, remainder taken from reference TRBV5-1 and TRBJ2-3, is KAGVTQTPRYLIKTRGQQVTLSCSPISGHRSVSWYQQTPGQGLQFLFEYFSETQRNKGNFPGRFSGRQFSNSRSEMNVSTLELGDSALYLCASSPRGQGAVDTQYFGPGTRLTVL.